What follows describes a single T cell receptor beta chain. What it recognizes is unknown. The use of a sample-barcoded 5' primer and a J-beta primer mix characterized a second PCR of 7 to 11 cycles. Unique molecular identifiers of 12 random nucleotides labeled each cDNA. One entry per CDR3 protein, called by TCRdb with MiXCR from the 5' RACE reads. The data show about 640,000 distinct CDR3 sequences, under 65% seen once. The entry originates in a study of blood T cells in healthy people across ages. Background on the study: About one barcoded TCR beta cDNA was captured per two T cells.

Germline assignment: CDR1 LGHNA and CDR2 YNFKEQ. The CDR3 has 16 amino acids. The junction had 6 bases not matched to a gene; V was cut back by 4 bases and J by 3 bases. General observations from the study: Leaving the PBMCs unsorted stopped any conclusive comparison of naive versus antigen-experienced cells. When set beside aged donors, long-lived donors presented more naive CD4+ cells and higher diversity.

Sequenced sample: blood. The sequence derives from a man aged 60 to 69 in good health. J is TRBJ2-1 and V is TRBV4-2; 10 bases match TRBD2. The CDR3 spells CASSPRSGGDYNEQFF. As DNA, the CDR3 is TGTGCCAGCAGCCCAAGGAGCGGGGGGGACTACAATGAGCAGTTCTTC.